The rows below give T cell receptor beta chains drawn from one sample of a study of regulatory T cells in long-lasting Graves disease. TCRdb re-analysed the multiplex PCR reads in MiXCR, keeping a single row per CDR3 protein. Of about 310,000 distinct CDR3 sequences listed, roughly 21% were seen once; the top ten hold approximately 53%. Material: peripheral blood mononuclear cells (PBMCs), obtained when the disease was refractory, from a patient treated with antithyroid drugs. The receptors stem from a female donor with Graves disease. Both conserved end residues are part of each CDR3. A D gene is named only where the DNA matches it firmly. Only part of the rows carry a size: once, few, many, or a class if the clone is expanded.

V: TRBV9
D: TRBD1
size: few
J: TRBJ1-2
length: 15
DNA: TGTGCCAGCAGCGTCGGGACAGGGGGTGGGCATGGCTACACCTTC
CDR3: CASSVGTGGGHGYTF

V: TRBV28
D: .
size: .
J: TRBJ2-7
length: 17
DNA: TGTGCCAGCAGTTTTCCCCCGACTCTACTTTTCTCCTACGAGCAGTACTTC
CDR3: CASSFPPTLLFSYEQYF

V: TRBV20-1
D: .
size: many
J: TRBJ2-7
length: 15
DNA: TGCAGTGCTAGAGAAAGGGCCCTCCCGTCCTACGAGCAGTACTTC
CDR3: CSARERALPSYEQYF

V: TRBV20-1
D: .
size: few
J: TRBJ2-2
length: 12
DNA: TGCAGTGTCGGGGCGCACACCGGGGAGCTGTTTTTT
CDR3: CSVGAHTGELFF

V: TRBV6-1
D: TRBD2
size: once
J: TRBJ2-1
length: 12
DNA: TGTGCCAGCAGTCGGGGGGACAATGAGCAGTTCTTC
CDR3: CASSRGDNEQFF

V: TRBV12-3/TRBV12-4
D: .
size: many
J: TRBJ1-5
length: 13
DNA: TGTGCCAGCAGTTTATACCCCAATCAGCCCCAGCATTTT
CDR3: CASSLYPNQPQHF

V: TRBV9
D: .
size: few
J: TRBJ1-2
length: 14
DNA: TGTGCCAGCAGCGCTTTCGGGACGGGCTATGGCTACACCTTC
CDR3: CASSAFGTGYGYTF

V: TRBV6-2/TRBV6-3
D: TRBD1
size: few
J: TRBJ2-1
length: 15
DNA: TGTGCCAGCAGTTACTCCGGACAGGGCTACAATGAGCAGTTCTTC
CDR3: CASSYSGQGYNEQFF

V: TRBV11-2
D: .
size: few
J: TRBJ2-7
length: 15
DNA: TGTGCCAGCAGCTTAGTTAGCGGAAAGCAGTACGAGCAGTACTTC
CDR3: CASSLVSGKQYEQYF

V: TRBV12-3/TRBV12-4
D: .
size: .
J: TRBJ2-1
length: 14
DNA: TGTGCCAGCAGTTTCCAGGGCGTATACAATGAGCAGTTCTTC
CDR3: CASSFQGVYNEQFF

V: TRBV10-3
D: .
size: .
J: TRBJ1-3
length: 12
DNA: TGTGCCAGCAGTCAACTGCCAAACACCATATATTTT
CDR3: CASSQLPNTIYF

V: TRBV28
D: .
size: many
J: TRBJ2-5
length: 13
DNA: TGTGCCAGCAGCAACAGGTTCCAAGAGACCCAGTACTTC
CDR3: CASSNRFQETQYF

V: TRBV6-1
D: TRBD2
size: few
J: TRBJ2-7
length: 14
DNA: TGTGCCAGCAGTACTAGCGGGGAAGGGCACGAGCAGTACTTC
CDR3: CASSTSGEGHEQYF

V: TRBV7-2
D: TRBD2
size: .
J: TRBJ2-5
length: 18
DNA: TGTGCCAGCAGCTCCCCTAGCGGGAGATCGACGTACCAAGAGACCCAGTACTTC
CDR3: CASSSPSGRSTYQETQYF

V: TRBV6-1
D: TRBD1
size: few
J: TRBJ2-7
length: 15
DNA: TGTGCCAGCTACCCATTGGGACAGGGAACCTACGAGCAGTACTTC
CDR3: CASYPLGQGTYEQYF

V: TRBV19
D: .
size: few
J: TRBJ1-5
length: 15
DNA: TGTGCCAGTAATCTGGAGGGGTATAGCAATCAGCCCCAGCATTTT
CDR3: CASNLEGYSNQPQHF

V: TRBV19
D: TRBD1
size: .
J: TRBJ1-2
length: 16
DNA: TGTGCCAGTAGTCGCGGGACAGGGAGGGATAACTATGGCTACACCTTC
CDR3: CASSRGTGRDNYGYTF

V: TRBV27
D: TRBD2
size: .
J: TRBJ2-7
length: 17
DNA: TGTGCCAGCAGTTCTATACTCGAGCGGGAGCGGGGTTACGAGCAGTACTTC
CDR3: CASSSILERERGYEQYF

V: TRBV7-2
D: .
size: .
J: TRBJ2-2
length: 15
DNA: TGTGCCAGCAGTCTTAGCGGACCGAACACCGGGGAGCTGTTTTTT
CDR3: CASSLSGPNTGELFF

V: TRBV7-2
D: .
size: .
J: TRBJ2-5
length: 13
DNA: TGTGCCAGCGGACCCCTTGAGGGGCAGACCCAGTACTTC
CDR3: CASGPLEGQTQYF

V: TRBV11-2
D: .
size: many
J: TRBJ2-7
length: 14
DNA: TGTGCCAGCAGCTGGACCGGGTCGGAAGGCGAGCAGTACTTC
CDR3: CASSWTGSEGEQYF

V: TRBV7-9
D: .
size: many
J: TRBJ1-3
length: 17
DNA: TGTGCCAGCAGCTCCCCGAAGCAGAGAAGCTCTGGAAACACCATATATTTT
CDR3: CASSSPKQRSSGNTIYF

V: TRBV28
D: .
size: many
J: TRBJ2-2
length: 15
DNA: TGTGCCAGCAGTCCGGGACTCAGCTTCACCGGGGAGCTGTTTTTT
CDR3: CASSPGLSFTGELFF

V: TRBV7-2
D: .
size: few
J: TRBJ2-3
length: 15
DNA: TGTGCCAGCAGCTTAACTCGGGGGCCCACAGATACGCAGTATTTT
CDR3: CASSLTRGPTDTQYF

V: TRBV20-1
D: .
size: many
J: TRBJ1-2
length: 14
DNA: TGCAGTGCTAGAGGGGCGAGGATTAACTATGGCTACACCTTC
CDR3: CSARGARINYGYTF

V: TRBV24-1
D: .
size: many
J: TRBJ2-1
length: 16
DNA: TGTGCCACCAGTGATTCGGCCTCCCGGGACGGCAATGAGCAGTTCTTC
CDR3: CATSDSASRDGNEQFF

V: TRBV7-9
D: .
size: many
J: TRBJ2-5
length: 17
DNA: TGTGCCAGCAGCGCTAGTACACCGACAGGACTTCAAGAGACCCAGTACTTC
CDR3: CASSASTPTGLQETQYF

V: TRBV19
D: TRBD1
size: .
J: TRBJ2-7
length: 16
DNA: TGTGCCAGTAGCCAACACCGGGACAGGGGAAAATACGAGCAGTACTTC
CDR3: CASSQHRDRGKYEQYF

V: TRBV28
D: TRBD1
size: .
J: TRBJ1-1
length: 14
DNA: TGTGCCAGCAGCGCGACAGGGGTCTACACTGAAGCTTTCTTT
CDR3: CASSATGVYTEAFF

V: TRBV30
D: .
size: .
J: TRBJ2-7
length: 13
DNA: TGTGCCTGGAGGGGGCTAGCTGGCTACGAGCAGTACTTC
CDR3: CAWRGLAGYEQYF

V: TRBV20-1
D: TRBD2
size: .
J: TRBJ2-5
length: 15
DNA: TGCAGTGCTAGTAGGACCGGGAGGTCTCAAGAGACCCAGTACTTC
CDR3: CSASRTGRSQETQYF

V: TRBV28
D: .
size: many
J: TRBJ1-6
length: 15
DNA: TGTGCCAGCAGTTTGGGCCAGAACTATAATTCACCCCTCCACTTT
CDR3: CASSLGQNYNSPLHF

V: TRBV6-5
D: .
size: .
J: TRBJ1-3
length: 13
DNA: TGTGCCAGCAGTTACATATCTGGAAACACCATATATTTT
CDR3: CASSYISGNTIYF

V: TRBV4-3
D: .
size: .
J: TRBJ2-7
length: 13
DNA: TGCGCCAGCAGCCAAGGGGTCACCTACGAGCAGTACTTC
CDR3: CASSQGVTYEQYF

V: TRBV10-3
D: .
size: few
J: TRBJ2-7
length: 13
DNA: TGTGCCATCGGTCGGGACATAGTCGACGAGCAGTACTTC
CDR3: CAIGRDIVDEQYF

V: TRBV28
D: .
size: many
J: TRBJ2-7
length: 11
DNA: TGTGCCAGCAGTTTCGGGGGAGAGCAGTACTTC
CDR3: CASSFGGEQYF

V: TRBV18
D: TRBD2
size: many
J: TRBJ2-4
length: 15
DNA: TGTGCCAGCTCACCACCGATGCGGGAGGCGGACATTCAGTACTTC
CDR3: CASSPPMREADIQYF

V: TRBV7-8
D: TRBD2
size: .
J: TRBJ2-1
length: 15
DNA: TGTGCCAGCAGCTTAGGTGGCGGGAGGGTTAATGAGCAGTTCTTC
CDR3: CASSLGGGRVNEQFF

V: TRBV30
D: .
size: .
J: TRBJ1-1
length: 14
DNA: TGTGCCTGGAGAATAGGGATGGGGGAGACTGAAGCTTTCTTT
CDR3: CAWRIGMGETEAFF

V: TRBV12-3/TRBV12-4
D: TRBD1
size: many
J: TRBJ2-7
length: 13
DNA: TGTGCCAGCAGCGGACAGGGGGTTGGAGAGCAGTACTTC
CDR3: CASSGQGVGEQYF

V: TRBV20-1
D: .
size: few
J: TRBJ2-7
length: 13
DNA: TGCAGTGCTAGAGACAGGACTTCCTACGAGCAGTACTTC
CDR3: CSARDRTSYEQYF

V: TRBV4-1
D: .
size: .
J: TRBJ2-5
length: 16
DNA: TGCGCCAGCAGCCAAGAAAGGGTGGGTTCGGAAGAGACCCAGTACTTC
CDR3: CASSQERVGSEETQYF

V: TRBV20-1
D: TRBD2
size: .
J: TRBJ2-7
length: 15
DNA: TGCAGTGCTAGAGATATGGCGGGAGAGCCTTACGAGCAGTACTTC
CDR3: CSARDMAGEPYEQYF

V: TRBV20-1
D: .
size: many
J: TRBJ2-7
length: 12
DNA: TGCAGTGCTAGTGTGGGGTTGACCGAGCAGTACTTC
CDR3: CSASVGLTEQYF

V: TRBV3-1
D: TRBD2
size: .
J: TRBJ2-2
length: 18
DNA: TGTGCCAGCAGCCGAAGCCTGGGACTAGCGGGATCGACCGGGGAGCTGTTTTTT
CDR3: CASSRSLGLAGSTGELFF

V: TRBV28
D: .
size: many
J: TRBJ1-6
length: 21
DNA: TGTGCCAGCAGCCTTTTGAGCTTCACTGGGAGGACACACTCCTATAATTCACCCCTCCACTTT
CDR3: CASSLLSFTGRTHSYNSPLHF

V: TRBV19
D: .
size: few
J: TRBJ2-2
length: 13
DNA: TGTGCCAGTAGTTATAGGAACACCGGGGAGCTGTTTTTT
CDR3: CASSYRNTGELFF

V: TRBV4-1
D: .
size: few
J: TRBJ2-4
length: 13
DNA: TGCGCCAGCCGGCCATCAGCCAAAAACATTCAGTACTTC
CDR3: CASRPSAKNIQYF

V: TRBV20-1
D: .
size: few
J: TRBJ2-7
length: 12
DNA: TGCAGCCCCGCCCTGAGCTCCTACGAGCAGTACTTC
CDR3: CSPALSSYEQYF

V: TRBV7-2
D: .
size: .
J: TRBJ1-4
length: 15
DNA: TGTGCCAGCAGCATATATGAGGAGGGACGAGAAAAACTGTTTTTT
CDR3: CASSIYEEGREKLFF

V: TRBV28
D: .
size: many
J: TRBJ2-5
length: 15
DNA: TGTGCCAGCAGTTTGGTCTGGGGCGTTCAAGAGACCCAGTACTTC
CDR3: CASSLVWGVQETQYF

V: TRBV29-1
D: TRBD1
size: .
J: TRBJ1-2
length: 13
DNA: TGCAGCGTTGGGGACAGAATAAGCTATGGCTACACCTTC
CDR3: CSVGDRISYGYTF

V: TRBV6-1
D: TRBD2
size: .
J: TRBJ2-7
length: 15
DNA: TGTGCCAGCAGTCCTCTTCTAGCGGGGCCCTACGAGCAGTACTTC
CDR3: CASSPLLAGPYEQYF